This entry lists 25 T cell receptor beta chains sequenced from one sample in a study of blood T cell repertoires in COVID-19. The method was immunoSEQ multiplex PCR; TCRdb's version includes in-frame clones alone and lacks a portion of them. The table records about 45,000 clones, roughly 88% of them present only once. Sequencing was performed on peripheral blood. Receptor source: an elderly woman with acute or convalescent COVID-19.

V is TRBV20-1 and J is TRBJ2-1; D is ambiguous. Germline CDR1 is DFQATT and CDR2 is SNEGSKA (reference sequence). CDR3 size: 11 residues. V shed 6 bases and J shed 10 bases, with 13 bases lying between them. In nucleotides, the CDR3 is TGCAGTGCCGAGAGTAGTCCAGAGCAGTTCTTC. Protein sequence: CSAESSPEQFF.

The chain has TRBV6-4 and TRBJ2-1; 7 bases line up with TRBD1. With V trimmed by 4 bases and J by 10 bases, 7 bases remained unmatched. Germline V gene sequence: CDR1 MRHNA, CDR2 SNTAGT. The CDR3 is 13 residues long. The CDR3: CASSGQGQKEQFF. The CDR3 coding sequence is TGTGCCAGCAGTGGCCAGGGACAGAAGGAGCAGTTCTTC.

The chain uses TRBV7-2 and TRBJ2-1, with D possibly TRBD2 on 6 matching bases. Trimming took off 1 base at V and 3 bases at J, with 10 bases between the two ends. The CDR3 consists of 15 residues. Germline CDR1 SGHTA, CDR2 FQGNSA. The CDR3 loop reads CASSLESGVYNEQFF. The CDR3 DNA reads TGTGCCAGCAGCTTAGAATCGGGAGTCTACAATGAGCAGTTCTTC.

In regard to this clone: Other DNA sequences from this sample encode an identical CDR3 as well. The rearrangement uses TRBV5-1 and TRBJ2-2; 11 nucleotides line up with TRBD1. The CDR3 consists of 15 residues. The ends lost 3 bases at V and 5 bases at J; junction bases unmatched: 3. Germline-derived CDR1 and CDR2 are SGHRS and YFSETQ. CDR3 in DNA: TGCGCCAGCAGCTCCGGGACAGGGGGTACCGGGGAGCTGTTTTTT. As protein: CASSSGTGGTGELFF.

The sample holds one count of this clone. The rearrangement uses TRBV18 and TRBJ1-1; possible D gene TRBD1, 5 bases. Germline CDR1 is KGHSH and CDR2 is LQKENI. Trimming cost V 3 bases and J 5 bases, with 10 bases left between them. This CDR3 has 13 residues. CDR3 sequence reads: CASSPEQETEAFF. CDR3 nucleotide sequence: TGTGCCAGCTCACCGGAACAGGAGACTGAAGCTTTCTTT.

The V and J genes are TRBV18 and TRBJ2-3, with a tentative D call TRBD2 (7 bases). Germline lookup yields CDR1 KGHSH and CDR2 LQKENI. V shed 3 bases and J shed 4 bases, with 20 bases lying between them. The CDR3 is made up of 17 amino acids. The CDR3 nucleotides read TGTGCCAGCTCACCCCCGCGGGGGCGGGATACGTCAGATACGCAGTATTTT. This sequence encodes CASSPPRGRDTSDTQYF.

CDR3 sequence: CASSQNRPSGTEAFF. The CDR3 DNA sequence: TGCGCCAGCAGCCAAAACAGACCCTCGGGGACTGAAGCTTTCTTT. The chain links TRBV4-1 to TRBJ1-1; the D is unclear. Germline assignment: CDR1 MGHRA and CDR2 YSYEKL. This CDR3 has 15 residues. Trimming took 2 bases from V and 5 from J, leaving 15 bases between them.

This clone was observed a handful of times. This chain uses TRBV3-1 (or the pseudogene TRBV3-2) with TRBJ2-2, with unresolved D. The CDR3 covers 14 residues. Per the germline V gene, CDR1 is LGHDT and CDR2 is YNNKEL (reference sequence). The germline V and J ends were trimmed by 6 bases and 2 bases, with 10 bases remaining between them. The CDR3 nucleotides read TGTGCCAGCAGGAGCCCCGTTAACACCGGGGAGCTGTTTTTT. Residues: CASRSPVNTGELFF.

In DNA form, the CDR3 reads TGTGCCAGCAGTTATACAGGGTATGATACGCAGTATTTT. Amino acids: CASSYTGYDTQYF. This chain joins TRBV6-6 and TRBJ2-3, with a possible D match to TRBD1 (6 bases). Trimming took 3 bases from V and 6 from J, leaving 10 bases between them. Germline-derived CDR1 and CDR2 are MNHNY and SVGAGI (reference sequence). The CDR3 covers 13 residues.

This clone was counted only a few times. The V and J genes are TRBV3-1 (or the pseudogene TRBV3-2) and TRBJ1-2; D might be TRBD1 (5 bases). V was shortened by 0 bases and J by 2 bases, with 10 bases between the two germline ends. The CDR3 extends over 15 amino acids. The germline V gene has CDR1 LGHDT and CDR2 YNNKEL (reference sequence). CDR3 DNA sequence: TGTGCCAGCAGCCAAGATTTGCGGGGGAACTATGGCTACACCTTC. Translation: CASSQDLRGNYGYTF.

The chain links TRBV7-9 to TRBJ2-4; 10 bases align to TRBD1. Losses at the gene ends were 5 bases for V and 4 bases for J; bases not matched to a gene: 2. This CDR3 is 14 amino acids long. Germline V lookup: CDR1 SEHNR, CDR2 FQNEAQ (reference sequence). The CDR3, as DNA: TGTGCCAGCAGCATGGGACAGGGGAAAAACATTCAGTACTTC. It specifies CASSMGQGKNIQYF.

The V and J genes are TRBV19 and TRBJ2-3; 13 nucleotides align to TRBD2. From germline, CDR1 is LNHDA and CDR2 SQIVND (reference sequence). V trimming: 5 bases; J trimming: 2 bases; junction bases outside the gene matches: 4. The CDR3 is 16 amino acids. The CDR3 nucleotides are TGTGCCAGTAGTCCACTAGCGGGAGGGATCACAGATACGCAGTATTTT. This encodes CASSPLAGGITDTQYF.

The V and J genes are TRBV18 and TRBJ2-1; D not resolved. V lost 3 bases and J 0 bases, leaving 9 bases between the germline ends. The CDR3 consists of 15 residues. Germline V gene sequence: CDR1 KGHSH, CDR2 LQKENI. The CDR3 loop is CASSPLRSSYNEQFF. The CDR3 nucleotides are TGTGCCAGCTCACCTCTGCGGAGCTCCTACAATGAGCAGTTCTTC.

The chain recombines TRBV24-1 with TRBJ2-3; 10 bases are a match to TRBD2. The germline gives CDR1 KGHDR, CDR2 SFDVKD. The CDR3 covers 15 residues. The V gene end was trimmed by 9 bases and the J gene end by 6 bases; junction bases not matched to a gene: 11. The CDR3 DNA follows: TGTGCCACCTCTGCAGAGCTAGCGGGAGTTGATACGCAGTATTTT. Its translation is CATSAELAGVDTQYF.

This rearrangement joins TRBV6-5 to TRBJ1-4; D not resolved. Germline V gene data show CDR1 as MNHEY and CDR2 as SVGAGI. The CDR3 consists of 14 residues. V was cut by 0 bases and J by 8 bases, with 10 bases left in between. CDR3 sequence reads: CASSYSRDGEKLFF. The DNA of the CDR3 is TGTGCCAGCAGTTACTCACGGGATGGGGAAAAACTGTTTTTT.

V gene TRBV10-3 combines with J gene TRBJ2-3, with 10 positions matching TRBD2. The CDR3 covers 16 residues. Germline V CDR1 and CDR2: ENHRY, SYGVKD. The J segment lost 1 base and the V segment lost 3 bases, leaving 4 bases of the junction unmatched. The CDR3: CAISDSGTSGTDTQYF. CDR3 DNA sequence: TGTGCCATCAGTGATTCCGGGACTAGCGGCACAGATACGCAGTATTTT.

This CDR3 is CASSPGQNQEFF. CDR3 bases: TGTGCCAGCTCGCCAGGTCAAAACCAGGAGTTCTTC. The chain links TRBV18 to TRBJ2-1; D ambiguous. V was pared by 6 bases and J by 14 bases, with 17 bases between. This CDR3 contains 12 residues. The germline V gene has CDR1 KGHSH and CDR2 LQKENI.

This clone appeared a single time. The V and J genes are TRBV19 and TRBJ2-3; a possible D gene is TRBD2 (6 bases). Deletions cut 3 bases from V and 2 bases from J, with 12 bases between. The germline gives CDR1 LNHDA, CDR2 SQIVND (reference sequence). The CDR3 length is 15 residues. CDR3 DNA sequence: TGTGCCAGTAGTATTTTATTAGCGGACACAGATACGCAGTATTTT. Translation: CASSILLADTDTQYF. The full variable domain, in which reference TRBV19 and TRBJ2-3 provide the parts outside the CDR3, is DGGITQSPKYLFRKEGQNVTLSCEQNLNHDAMYWYRQDPGQGLRLIYYSQIVNDFQKGDIAEGYSVSREKKESFPLTVTSAQKNPTAFYLCASSILLADTDTQYFGPGTRLTVL.

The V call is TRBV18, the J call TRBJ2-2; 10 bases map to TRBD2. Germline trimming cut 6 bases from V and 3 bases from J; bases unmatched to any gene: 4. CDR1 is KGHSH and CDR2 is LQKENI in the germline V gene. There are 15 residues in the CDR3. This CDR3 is CASSLGLADTGELFF. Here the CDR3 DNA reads TGTGCCAGCTCCCTTGGACTAGCGGACACCGGGGAGCTGTTTTTT.

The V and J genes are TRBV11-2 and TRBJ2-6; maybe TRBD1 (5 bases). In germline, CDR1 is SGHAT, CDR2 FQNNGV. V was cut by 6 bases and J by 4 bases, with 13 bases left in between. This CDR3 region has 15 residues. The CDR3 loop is CASSLQGSGANVLTF. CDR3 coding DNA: TGTGCCAGCAGTCTCCAGGGTTCCGGGGCCAACGTCCTGACTTTC.

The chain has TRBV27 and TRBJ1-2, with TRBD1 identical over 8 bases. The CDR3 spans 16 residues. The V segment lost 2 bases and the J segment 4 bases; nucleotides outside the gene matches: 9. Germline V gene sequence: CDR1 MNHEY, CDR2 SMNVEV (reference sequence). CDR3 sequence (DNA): TGTGCCAGCAGTTTAACGGCGGGACAGGCGGTCTATGGCTACACCTTC. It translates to CASSLTAGQAVYGYTF.

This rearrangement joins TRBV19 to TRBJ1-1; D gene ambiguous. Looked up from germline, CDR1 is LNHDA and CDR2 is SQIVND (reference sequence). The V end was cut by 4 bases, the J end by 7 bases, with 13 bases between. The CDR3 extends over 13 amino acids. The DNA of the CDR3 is TGTGCCAGTAGTAAGAGCGGGGTCGATGAAGCTTTCTTT. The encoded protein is CASSKSGVDEAFF. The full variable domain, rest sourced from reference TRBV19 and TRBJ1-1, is DGGITQSPKYLFRKEGQNVTLSCEQNLNHDAMYWYRQDPGQGLRLIYYSQIVNDFQKGDIAEGYSVSREKKESFPLTVTSAQKNPTAFYLCASSKSGVDEAFFGQGTRLTVV.

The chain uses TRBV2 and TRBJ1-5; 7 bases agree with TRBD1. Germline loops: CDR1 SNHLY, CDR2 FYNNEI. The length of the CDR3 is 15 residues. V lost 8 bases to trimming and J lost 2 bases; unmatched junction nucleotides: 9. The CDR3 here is CASGQGQSGNQPQHF. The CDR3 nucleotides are TGTGCCAGCGGCCAGGGACAGTCTGGCAATCAGCCCCAGCATTTT.

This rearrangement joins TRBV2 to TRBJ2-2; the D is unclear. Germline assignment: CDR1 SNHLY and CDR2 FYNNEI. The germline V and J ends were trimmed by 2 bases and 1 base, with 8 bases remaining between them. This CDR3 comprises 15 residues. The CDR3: CASSEKRLNTGELFF. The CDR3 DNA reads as TGTGCCAGCAGTGAAAAGAGGCTGAACACCGGGGAGCTGTTTTTT.

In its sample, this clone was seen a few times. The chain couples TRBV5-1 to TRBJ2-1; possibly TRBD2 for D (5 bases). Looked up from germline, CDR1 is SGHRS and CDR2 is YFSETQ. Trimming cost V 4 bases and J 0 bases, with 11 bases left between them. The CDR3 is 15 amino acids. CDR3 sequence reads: CASSPGLLSYNEQFF. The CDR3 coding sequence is TGCGCCAGCAGCCCAGGACTCCTCTCCTACAATGAGCAGTTCTTC.